This record concerns one TCR beta chain sequence. What it binds is not known. This entry is derived from a study of regulatory T cells in long-lasting Graves disease. Study-level results: Those with persistent Graves' had less TCR diversity than newly diagnosed patients. Persistent patients had a count of shared public clonotypes (approximately 3,000) that exceeded that of new patients (approximately 1,000).

Per the germline V gene, CDR1 is LGHDT and CDR2 is YNNKEL (reference sequence). J gave up 3 bases and V 5 bases, and 18 bases lay outside the gene matches. CDR3 length equals 18 residues. Researchers made TCR beta libraries by using iRepertoire HTBI primers and running Arm-PCR on CDR3 regions. TCRdb reanalysed the multiplex PCR reads using MiXCR and keeps one entry per CDR3 protein. The sample shows 250,000 or so distinct CDR3 sequences, approximately 18% of them seen only once. Time point here: newly diagnosed GD, antithyroid drugs for less than 3 months. Extracted RNA from PBMCs served as the source of the TCR library. These records were also assigned to another study, of T cells in Graves' hyperthyroidism and ophthalmopathy. That study adds: In the first-round RT-PCR of the TCR CDR3, the HTBI primer set was used.

The chain is built from TRBV3-1 and TRBJ2-5, with 7 bases identical to TRBD1. The TCR comes from a woman in her thirties with Graves disease. This material consisted of peripheral blood mononuclear cells (PBMCs), taken at new diagnosis, from a patient treated with antithyroid drugs. The CDR3 nucleotides are TGTGCCAGCAGCTTCTATATACCCCGGGACAGCCCCGAAGAGACCCAGTACTTC. Its translation: CASSFYIPRDSPEETQYF.